Below, 5 T cell receptor beta chains from the same sample are listed, as sequenced in a study of T cells in Graves' hyperthyroidism and ophthalmopathy (dated by TCRdb to about 2019). The library relied on multiplex PCR. Data came from an Illumina HiSeq 2000. The TCR beta CDR3 regions were amplified from the RNA transcripts. A first-round RT-PCR of the TCR CDR3 used the HTBI primer set with the Qiagen OneStep RT-PCR kit. TCRdb trimmed the raw reads at Q25, called clones with MiXCR and kept productive beta chains. All rows with the same CDR3 protein become a single entry with the most common DNA and genes. The sample table holds about 280,000 distinct CDR3 sequences, of which about 25% were seen once. Jointly, the top ten make up roughly a quarter of the sample. Sequencing used blood. The receptor set was obtained from a man aged 35-49 years with Graves' hyperthyroidism that later progressed to Graves' ophthalmopathy.

This clonotype was counted between two and nine times. The rearrangement uses TRBV6-2 or TRBV6-3 and TRBJ1-5, with D perhaps matching TRBD1 (6 bases). The CDR3 spans 15 residues. V gave up 5 bases and J gave up 7 bases, with 18 bases separating them. CDR1 MNHEY and CDR2 SVGEGT come from the germline V gene. The CDR3 nucleotides are TGTGCCAGCAGTCTACACAGGGACTCGGAACAGCCCCAGCATTTT. Translated, it gives CASSLHRDSEQPQHF.

This clonotype was seen a handful of times. The rearrangement links TRBV19 to TRBJ2-7; unclear D gene. Germline V lookup: CDR1 LNHDA, CDR2 SQIVND (reference sequence). This CDR3 has 11 residues. V lost 5 bases, J lost 6 bases, and 8 bases lay in between. CDR3 amino acids: CASSAPGEQYF. The DNA for the CDR3 is TGTGCCAGTAGTGCCCCTGGCGAGCAGTACTTC.

Ten or more counts support this clonotype. This chain links TRBV6-2 or TRBV6-3 with TRBJ1-2; no reliable D call. Germline V gene data show CDR1 as MNHEY and CDR2 as SVGEGT. Between the trimmed V and J ends, which lost 6 bases and 6 bases, there was a span of 17 bases. CDR3 length: 14 residues. The CDR3 loop is CASSHDLTEDGYTF. In DNA form, the CDR3 reads TGTGCCAGCAGCCACGACCTTACGGAGGATGGCTACACCTTC.

The chain recombines TRBV12-3 or TRBV12-4 with TRBJ1-2; D is perhaps TRBD1 (5 bases). This CDR3 is 17 amino acids long. Between the trimmed V and J ends, which lost 3 bases and 1 base, there was a span of 18 bases. The DNA of the CDR3 is TGTGCCAGCAGTTTTGGACAACGCAACCCCCTTAACTATGGCTACACCTTC. Encoded protein: CASSFGQRNPLNYGYTF.

The V and J genes are TRBV19 and TRBJ2-3; no firm D call. Germline assignment: CDR1 LNHDA and CDR2 SQIVND (reference sequence). Trimming pared 6 bases from V and 3 bases from J, leaving 16 bases between. The CDR3 consists of 15 residues. The CDR3 sequence: CASRGPGRETDTQYF. CDR3 nucleotide sequence: TGTGCCAGTAGGGGTCCCGGAAGAGAGACAGATACGCAGTATTTT.